This T cell receptor (beta chain) was sequenced in a study of blood T cell repertoires in COVID-19. Turning to the study itself: Italy, Spain and the United States were the sources of the convalescent and acute COVID-19 samples. T cells, B-cell-depleted T cells, or PBMCs supplied cDNA or gDNA.

Per germline, CDR1 SGHRS and CDR2 YFSETQ. The CDR3 is 15 residues long. V was pared by 3 bases and J by 5 bases, with 9 bases of the junction left unmatched. Original handling: The authors estimated nucleated cell counts from reference gene primer amplification. Measured with immunoSEQ multiplex PCR; TCRdb has only the in-frame clones, and not every one. V, J and clone size are taken as reported in that table, and D and trimming were inferred from the DNA itself. The data contain under 150,000 clones, over 60% of them singletons. This clone was recorded only once. J is TRBJ2-3 and V is TRBV5-1, with 7 bases aligning to TRBD1. Sequenced: peripheral blood. This receptor was obtained from a woman aged 45-59 years with active or convalescent COVID-19. CDR3 residues: CASSSKGQSEDTQYF. The CDR3 nucleotides are TGCGCCAGCAGCTCTAAGGGACAGTCGGAAGATACGCAGTATTTT.